This TCR beta chain was recovered during a study of T-cell memory formation after mild COVID-19. Study-wide results and caveats: Shrinking CD4+ clones resided mostly in CM and EM, and CD8+ ones in EMRA.

5'RACE primed from the constant segment yielded TCR alpha and TCR beta cDNA libraries bearing sample barcodes and UMIs. TCRdb reprocessed the 5' RACE reads via MiXCR and lists one record per CDR3 protein. The table includes 500,000 to 650,000 distinct CDR3 sequences, approximately 21% detected once. There are 15 residues in the CDR3. CDR1 ENHRY and CDR2 SYGVKD come from the germline V gene. V lost 3 bases and J lost 0, with 8 bases in between. This clonotype turned up a few times. The antigen is unknown. The TCR sequence derives from an adult woman who had mild COVID-19 (a few samples of this study predate the infection). Cell type and time point are not known. This chain links TRBV10-3 with TRBJ1-4, with D unclear. The sample taken for sequencing was PBMCs or a T cell subset sorted from them (not recorded which). The CDR3 region has the DNA TGTGCCATCAGTGAAGCCTTGCCAACTAATGAAAAACTGTTTTTT. Amino acid sequence: CAISEALPTNEKLFF.